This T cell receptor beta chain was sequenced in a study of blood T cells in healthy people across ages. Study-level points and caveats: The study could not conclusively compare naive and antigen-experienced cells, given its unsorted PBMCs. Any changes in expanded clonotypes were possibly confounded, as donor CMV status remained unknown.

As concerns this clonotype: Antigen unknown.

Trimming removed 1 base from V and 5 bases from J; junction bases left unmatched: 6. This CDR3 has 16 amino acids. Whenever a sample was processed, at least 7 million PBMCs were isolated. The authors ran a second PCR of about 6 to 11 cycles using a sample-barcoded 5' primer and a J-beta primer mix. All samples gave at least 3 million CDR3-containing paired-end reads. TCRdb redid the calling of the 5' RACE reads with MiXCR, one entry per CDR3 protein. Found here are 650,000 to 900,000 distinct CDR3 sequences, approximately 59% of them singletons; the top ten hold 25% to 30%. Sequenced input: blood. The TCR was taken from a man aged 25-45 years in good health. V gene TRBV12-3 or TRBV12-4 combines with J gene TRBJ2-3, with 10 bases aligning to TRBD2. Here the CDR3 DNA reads TGTGCCAGCAGTTTAGAACTAGCGGGGTCCGGAGATACGCAGTATTTT. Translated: CASSLELAGSGDTQYF.